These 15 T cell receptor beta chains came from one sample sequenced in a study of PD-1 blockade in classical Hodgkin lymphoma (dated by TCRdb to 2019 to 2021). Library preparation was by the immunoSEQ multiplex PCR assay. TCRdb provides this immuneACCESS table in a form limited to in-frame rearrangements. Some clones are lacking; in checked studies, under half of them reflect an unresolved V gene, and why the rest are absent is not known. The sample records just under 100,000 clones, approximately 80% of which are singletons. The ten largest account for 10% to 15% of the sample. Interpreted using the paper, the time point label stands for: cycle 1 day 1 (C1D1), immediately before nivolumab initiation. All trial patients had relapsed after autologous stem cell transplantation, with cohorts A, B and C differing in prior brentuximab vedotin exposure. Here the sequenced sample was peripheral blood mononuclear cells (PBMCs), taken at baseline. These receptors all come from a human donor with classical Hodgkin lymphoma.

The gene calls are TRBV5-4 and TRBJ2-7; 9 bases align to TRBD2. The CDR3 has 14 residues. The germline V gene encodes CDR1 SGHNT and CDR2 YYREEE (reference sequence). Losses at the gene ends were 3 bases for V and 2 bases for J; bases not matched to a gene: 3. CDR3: CASSSTSGPYEQYF. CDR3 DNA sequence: TGTGCCAGCAGCTCGACTAGCGGACCCTACGAGCAGTACTTC.

The CDR3 here is CASSQGQMDTEAFF. For the CDR3, the DNA is TGCGCCAGCTCCCAGGGACAGATGGACACTGAAGCTTTCTTT. The genes are TRBV4-1 and TRBJ1-1, with TRBD1 matching 7 bases. After removal of 8 bases from V and 3 bases from J, the junction contained 9 bases not matched to a gene. Germline values: CDR1 MGHRA, CDR2 YSYEKL. The CDR3 is 14 residues long.

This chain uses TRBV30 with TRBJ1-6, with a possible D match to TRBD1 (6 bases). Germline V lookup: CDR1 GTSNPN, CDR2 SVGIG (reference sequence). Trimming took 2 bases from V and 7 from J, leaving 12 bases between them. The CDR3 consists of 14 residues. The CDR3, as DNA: TGTGCCTGGAGTCCCACTACAGGGAATTCACCCCTCCACTTT. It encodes CAWSPTTGNSPLHF.

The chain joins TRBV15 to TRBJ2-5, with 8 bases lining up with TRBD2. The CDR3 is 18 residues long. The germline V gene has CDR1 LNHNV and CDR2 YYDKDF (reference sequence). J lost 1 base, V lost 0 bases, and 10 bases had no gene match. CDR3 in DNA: TGTGCCACCAGCAGAGATTCCCCGACTAGCGCGGGCCAAGAGACCCAGTACTTC. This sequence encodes CATSRDSPTSAGQETQYF.

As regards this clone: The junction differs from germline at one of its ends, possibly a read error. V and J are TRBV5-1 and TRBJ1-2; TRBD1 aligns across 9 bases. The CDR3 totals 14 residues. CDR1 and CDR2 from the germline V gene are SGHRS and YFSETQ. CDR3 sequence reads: CASSPTGGRDGYTF. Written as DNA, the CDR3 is TGTGCCAGCAGCCCAACAGGGGGCCGGGATGGCTACACCTTC.

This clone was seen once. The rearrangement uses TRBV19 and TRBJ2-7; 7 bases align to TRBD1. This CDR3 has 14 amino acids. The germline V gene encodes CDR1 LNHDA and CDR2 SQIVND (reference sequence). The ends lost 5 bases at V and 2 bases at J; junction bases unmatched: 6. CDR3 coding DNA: TGTGCCAGTAGTGTGGGACAGAGAGCCTACGAGCAGTACTTC. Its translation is CASSVGQRAYEQYF.

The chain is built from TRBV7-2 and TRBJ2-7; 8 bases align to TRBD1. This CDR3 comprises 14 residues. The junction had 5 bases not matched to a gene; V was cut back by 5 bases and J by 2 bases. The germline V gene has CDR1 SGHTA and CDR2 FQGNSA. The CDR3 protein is CASSQRQGTYEQYF. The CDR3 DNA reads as TGTGCCAGCAGCCAACGACAGGGGACCTACGAGCAGTACTTC.

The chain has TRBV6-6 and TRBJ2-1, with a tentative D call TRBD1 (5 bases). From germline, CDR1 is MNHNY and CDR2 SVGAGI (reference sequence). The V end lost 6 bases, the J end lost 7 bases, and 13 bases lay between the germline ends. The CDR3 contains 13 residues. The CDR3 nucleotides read TGTGCCAGCAGCCGCACCAGGGCAAATGAGCAGTTCTTC. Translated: CASSRTRANEQFF.

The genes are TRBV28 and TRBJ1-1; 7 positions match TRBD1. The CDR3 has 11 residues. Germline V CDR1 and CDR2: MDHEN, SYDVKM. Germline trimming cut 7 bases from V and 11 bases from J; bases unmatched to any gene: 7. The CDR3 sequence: CASKRQGRAFF. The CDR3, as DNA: TGTGCCAGCAAGAGACAGGGAAGGGCTTTCTTT.

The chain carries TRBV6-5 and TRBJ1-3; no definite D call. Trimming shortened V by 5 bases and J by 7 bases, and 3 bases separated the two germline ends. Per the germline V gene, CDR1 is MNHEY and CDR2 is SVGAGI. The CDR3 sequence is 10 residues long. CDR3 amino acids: CASSTNTIYF. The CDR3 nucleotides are TGTGCCAGCAGTACTAACACCATATATTTT.

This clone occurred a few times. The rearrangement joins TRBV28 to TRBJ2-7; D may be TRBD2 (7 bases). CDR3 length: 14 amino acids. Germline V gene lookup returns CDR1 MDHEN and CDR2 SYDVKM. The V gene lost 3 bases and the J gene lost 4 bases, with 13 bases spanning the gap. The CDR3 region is CASSFGGPPYEQYF. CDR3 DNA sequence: TGTGCCAGCAGTTTCGGGGGGCCGCCTTACGAGCAGTACTTC.

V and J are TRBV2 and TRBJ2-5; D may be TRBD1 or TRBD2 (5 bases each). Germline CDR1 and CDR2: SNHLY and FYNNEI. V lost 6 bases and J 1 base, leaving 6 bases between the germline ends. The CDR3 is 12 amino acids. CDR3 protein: CASRGVQETQYF. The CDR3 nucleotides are TGTGCCAGCAGGGGGGTCCAAGAGACCCAGTACTTC.

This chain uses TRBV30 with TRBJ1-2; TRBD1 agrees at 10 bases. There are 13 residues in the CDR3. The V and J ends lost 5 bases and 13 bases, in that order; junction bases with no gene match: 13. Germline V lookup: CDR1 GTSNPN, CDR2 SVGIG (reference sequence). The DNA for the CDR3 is TGTGCCTGGCCAATACCGACAGGGGGCGCGTGCACCTTC. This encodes CAWPIPTGGACTF.

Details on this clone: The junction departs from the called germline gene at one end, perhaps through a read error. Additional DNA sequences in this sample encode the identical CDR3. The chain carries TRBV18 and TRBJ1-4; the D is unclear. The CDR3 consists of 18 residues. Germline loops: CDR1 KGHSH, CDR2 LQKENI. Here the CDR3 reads CASSPPTRLGTTNEKLFF. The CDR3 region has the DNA TGTGCCAGCTCGCCACCGACGAGGCTGGGAACAACTAATGAAAAACTGTTTTTT. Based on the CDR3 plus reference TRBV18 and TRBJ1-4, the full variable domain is NAGVMQNPRHLVRRRGQEARLRCSPMKGHSHVYWYRQLPEEGLKFMVYLQKENIIDESGMPKERFSAEFPKEGPSILRIQQVVRGDSAAYFCASSPPTRLGTTNEKLFFGSGTQLSVL.

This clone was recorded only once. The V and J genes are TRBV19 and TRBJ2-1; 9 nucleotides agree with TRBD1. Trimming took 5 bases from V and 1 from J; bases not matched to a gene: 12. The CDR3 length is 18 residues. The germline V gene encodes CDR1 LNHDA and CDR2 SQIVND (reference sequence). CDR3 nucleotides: TGTGCCAGTAGTTTACGCTCCGGGACAGGGTTATCCTACAATGAGCAGTTCTTC. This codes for CASSLRSGTGLSYNEQFF.